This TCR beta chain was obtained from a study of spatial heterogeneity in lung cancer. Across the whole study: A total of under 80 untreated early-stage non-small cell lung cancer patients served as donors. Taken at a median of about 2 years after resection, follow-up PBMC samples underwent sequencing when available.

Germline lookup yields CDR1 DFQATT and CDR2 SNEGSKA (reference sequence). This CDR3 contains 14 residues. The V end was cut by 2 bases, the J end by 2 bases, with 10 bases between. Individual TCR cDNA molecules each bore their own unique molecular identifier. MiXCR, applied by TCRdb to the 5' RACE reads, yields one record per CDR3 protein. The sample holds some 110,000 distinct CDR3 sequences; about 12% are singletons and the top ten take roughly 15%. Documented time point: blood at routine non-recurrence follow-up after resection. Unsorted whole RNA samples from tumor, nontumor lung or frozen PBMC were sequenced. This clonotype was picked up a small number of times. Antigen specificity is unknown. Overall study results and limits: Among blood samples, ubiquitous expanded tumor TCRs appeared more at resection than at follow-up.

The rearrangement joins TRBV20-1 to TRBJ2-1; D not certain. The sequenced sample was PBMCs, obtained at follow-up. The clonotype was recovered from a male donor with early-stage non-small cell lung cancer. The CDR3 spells CSARRRLTYNEQFF. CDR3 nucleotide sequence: TGCAGTGCTAGACGGCGGCTAACCTACAATGAGCAGTTCTTC.